This TCR beta chain was sequenced for a study of a mutant IDH1 vaccine in newly diagnosed glioma. On the study more broadly: Every participant had undergone radiotherapy, temozolomide, or both before, and most underwent both. Study-level results: Among top peripheral T cell clonotypes, changes seemed unrelated to pseudoprogression.

This clone appeared once. The antigen is undetermined. Using immunoSEQ multiplex PCR, the repertoire was profiled, and TCRdb retains in-frame clones only, with some absent. The table records about 94,000 clones, about nine tenths of them present only once. The CDR3 loop spans 14 amino acids. Germline-derived CDR1 and CDR2 are LNHNV and YYDKDF (reference sequence). Trimming left V 3 bases short and J 0 bases short, with 3 bases between. Documented time point: week 47, end of study. It was 300 ug of mutant IDH1 20-mer peptide that made up each vaccine dose, given with topical imiquimod. This receptor was obtained from a woman aged 45-59 years with glioma. The sequenced sample was PBMCs, obtained from a glioma patient whose treatment included an IDH1 peptide vaccine. The gene calls are TRBV15 and TRBJ2-6; D remains ambiguous. The CDR3 sequence: CATSSYSGANVLTF. CDR3 in DNA: TGTGCCACCAGCAGCTACTCTGGGGCCAACGTCCTGACTTTC.